This T cell receptor beta chain is drawn from a study of cytomegalovirus exposure and HLA in healthy donors. Points from the study as a whole: As was reported, the classifier diagnosed cytomegalovirus status with high specificity and sensitivity. Testing in vitro showed three CMV-associated chains specific for CMV antigens. Evidence from a later analysis indicated that most CMV-associated TCR beta chains looked HLA-restricted.

Remarks on this clone: The antigen is undetermined.

The CDR3 is made up of 14 amino acids. CDR1 SGHTA and CDR2 FQGNSA come from the germline V gene. With V trimmed by 1 base and J by 5 bases, 0 bases remained unmatched. Amplification used 60 Vbeta primers and 13 Jbeta primers. Repertoires were generated with immunoSEQ multiplex PCR, while TCRdb's copy carries only in-frame clones and drops some. Here the sample spans around 58,000 clones, roughly 77% being singletons. The chain uses TRBV7-2 and TRBJ2-7, with 12 bases that match TRBD2. The sequence was obtained from a female donor in good health and CMV-seronegative. Input material: PBMCs. This CDR3 reads CASSLGLAGDEQYF. The CDR3 DNA reads as TGTGCCAGCAGCTTAGGACTAGCGGGAGACGAGCAGTACTTC.